Listed here is a single T cell receptor beta chain. V was pared by 2 bases and J by 1 base, with 15 bases between. CDR1 SGHNT and CDR2 YYREEE come from the germline V gene (reference sequence). CDR3 length equals 16 residues. Profiled with immunoSEQ multiplex PCR; TCRdb holds only in-frame clones, not every one. The repertoire includes under 65,000 clones, about 82% of them detected once, and roughly a fifth sits in the top ten. The record originates from a study of a mutant IDH1 vaccine in newly diagnosed glioma. Study details: Averaging around 42 years of age, treated patients were around 60% male and 37.5% female. Most had both radiotherapy and temozolomide beforehand; others had only one.

This sample's time point: baseline, week 1 (first vaccination visit). Described treatment: pre-vaccination baseline after standard-of-care therapy. The rearrangement joins TRBV5-4 to TRBJ2-5; no clear D. The source was PBMCs, collected from a glioma patient treated with radiotherapy, temozolomide or both. The receptor comes from a man younger than 35 with glioma. CDR3 in amino acids: CASSLETQAFQETQYF. The CDR3, as DNA: TGTGCCAGCAGCTTAGAGACTCAGGCCTTCCAAGAGACCCAGTACTTC.